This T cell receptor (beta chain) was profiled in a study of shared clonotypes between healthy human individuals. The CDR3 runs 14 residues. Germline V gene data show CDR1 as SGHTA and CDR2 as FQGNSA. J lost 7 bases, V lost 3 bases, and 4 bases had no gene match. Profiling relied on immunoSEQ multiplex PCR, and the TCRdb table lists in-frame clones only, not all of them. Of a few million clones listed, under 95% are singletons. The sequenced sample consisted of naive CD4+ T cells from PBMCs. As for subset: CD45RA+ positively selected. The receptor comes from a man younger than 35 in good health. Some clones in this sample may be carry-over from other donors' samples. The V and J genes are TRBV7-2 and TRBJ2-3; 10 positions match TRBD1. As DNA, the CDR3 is TGTGCCAGCAGCTTGGACAGGGGGGGATATACGCAGTATTTT. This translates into CASSLDRGGYTQYF. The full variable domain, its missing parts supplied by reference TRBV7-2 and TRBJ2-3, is GAGVSQSPSNKVTEKGKDVELRCDPISGHTALYWYRQSLGQGLEFLIYFQGNSAPDKSGLPSDRFSAERTGGSVSTLTIQRTQQEDSAVYLCASSLDRGGYTQYFGPGTRLTVL.